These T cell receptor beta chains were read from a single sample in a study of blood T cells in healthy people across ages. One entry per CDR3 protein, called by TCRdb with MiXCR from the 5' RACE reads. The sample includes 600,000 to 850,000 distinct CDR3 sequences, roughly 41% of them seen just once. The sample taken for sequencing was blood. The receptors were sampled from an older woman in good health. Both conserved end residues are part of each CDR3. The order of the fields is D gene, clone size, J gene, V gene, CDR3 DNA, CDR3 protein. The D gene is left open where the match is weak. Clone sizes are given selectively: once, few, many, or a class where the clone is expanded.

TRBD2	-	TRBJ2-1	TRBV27	TGTGCCAGCAGTGGACAACTGCCGGGGCTAGCGGGAGCTTCAAACAATGAGCAGTTCTTC	CASSGQLPGLAGASNNEQFF
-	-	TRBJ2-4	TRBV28	TGTGCCAGCAGTTTATCGCGGAGACTTGAGTACTTC	CASSLSRRLEYF
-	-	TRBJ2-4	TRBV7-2	TGTGCCAGCAGTTCGGACTTTGGAAACATTCAGTACTTC	CASSSDFGNIQYF
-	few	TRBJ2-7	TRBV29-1	TGCAGCGTTGAAGATGACAACTCCTACGAGCAGTACTTC	CSVEDDNSYEQYF
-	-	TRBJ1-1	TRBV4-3	TGCGCCAGCAGCTATACGAGTATGAACACTGAAGCTTTCTTT	CASSYTSMNTEAFF
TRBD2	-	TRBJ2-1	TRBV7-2	TGTGCCAGCAGTTATAGCGGGAGGGCGAACAATGAGCAGTTCTTC	CASSYSGRANNEQFF
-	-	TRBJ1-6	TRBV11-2	TGTGCCAGCAGCTTAGGTCAGAGCGATAATTCACCCCTCCACTTT	CASSLGQSDNSPLHF
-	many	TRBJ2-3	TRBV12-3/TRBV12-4	TGTGCCAGCAGTTTATACCGGGGATCGACCCACATCGATACGCAGTATTTT	CASSLYRGSTHIDTQYF
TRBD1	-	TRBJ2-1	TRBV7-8	TGTGCCAGCAGCCCTGGGGACAGCAGCTACGAGCAGTTCTTC	CASSPGDSSYEQFF
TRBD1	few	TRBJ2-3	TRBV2	TGTGCCAGCAGTCCGGACAGGGTGACAGATACGCAGTATTTT	CASSPDRVTDTQYF
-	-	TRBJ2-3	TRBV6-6	TGTGCCAGCGGGCCAGGGGTGGATACGCAGTATTTT	CASGPGVDTQYF
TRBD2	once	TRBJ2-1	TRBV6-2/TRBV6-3	TGTGCCAGCAGTTATCCGGGACTAGAGGGAGGGATTTCTTCCTACAATGAGCAGTTCTTC	CASSYPGLEGGISSYNEQFF
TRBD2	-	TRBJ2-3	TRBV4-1	TGCGCCAGCAGTCCAGGGGGACTAGCGGGAGACTCTTCCTCTAGCACAGATACGCAGTATTTT	CASSPGGLAGDSSSSTDTQYF
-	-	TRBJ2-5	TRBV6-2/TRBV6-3	TGTGCCAGCAGCCCCACTCAGACCGGGGAGACCCAGTACTTC	CASSPTQTGETQYF
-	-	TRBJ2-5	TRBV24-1	TGTGCCACCAGTGGCACCTCATATAGGGAGACCCAGTACTTC	CATSGTSYRETQYF
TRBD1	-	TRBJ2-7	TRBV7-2	TGTGCCAGCAGCTTGACAGGGAAAATCTACGAGCAGTACTTC	CASSLTGKIYEQYF